This T cell receptor beta chain was retrieved from a study of early T cells in non-severe SARS-CoV-2 infection. On the study more broadly: Chains stayed unpaired after sequencing of bulk RNA from unsorted whole blood.

This CDR3 has 13 amino acids. Trimming left V 1 base short and J 7 bases short, with 10 bases between. Germline loops: CDR1 DFQATT, CDR2 SNEGSKA (reference sequence). Note on this clonotype: Its antigen is still unknown.

Overall study results and limits: VDJdb matching, biased toward anti-spike CD8 responses, missed private and CD4 specificities.

Molecules of cDNA were individually given unique molecular identifiers that were attached to them. MiXCR, run by TCRdb on the 5' RACE reads, gives a single entry per CDR3 protein. Of more than 55,000 distinct CDR3 sequences listed, about 8.9% are singletons. The clonotype originates from an adult who was a healthcare worker with PCR-confirmed SARS-CoV-2 infection or an uninfected control (not recorded which). The sample taken for sequencing was whole blood. The gene calls are TRBV20-1 and TRBJ2-2, with D perhaps matching TRBD1 (6 bases). This CDR3 reads CSARGQEYGELFF. The DNA of the CDR3 is TGCAGTGCTAGAGGACAGGAGTACGGGGAGCTGTTTTTT.